The source of this TCR beta chain is a study of blood T cell repertoires in COVID-19. Looking at the study overall: COVID-19 samples from acute and convalescent phases originated in the United States, Italy and Spain.

Between the trimmed V and J ends, which lost 5 bases and 8 bases, there was a span of 6 bases. The CDR3 totals 11 residues. In germline, CDR1 is MNHNY, CDR2 SVGAGI (reference sequence). Assay: immunoSEQ multiplex PCR; the TCRdb copy retains only in-frame clones and omits some. The sample lists some 320,000 clones; around 87% were seen once. Among Cohort 3 donors, those recovered had two negative PCRs, clearance, or symptom resolution. The V and J genes are TRBV6-6 and TRBJ1-4, with D unresolved. The sequence was collected from a woman aged 25 to 39 who had recovered from COVID-19. The specimen was PBMCs or T cells enriched from blood (not recorded which). CDR3 DNA sequence: TGTGCCAGCAGTAAGCGAGAAAAACTGTTTTTT. This sequence encodes CASSKREKLFF.